The 5 T cell receptor beta chains given below trace back to one sample, sequenced in a study of cytomegalovirus exposure and HLA in healthy donors. The data were produced by immunoSEQ multiplex PCR, yet TCRdb's version contains in-frame clones alone and is incomplete. Among fewer than 150,000 clones listed, 88% were seen once. The material sequenced was PBMCs. The source of these receptors is a man between 18 and 35 years old in good health and CMV-seronegative.

The rearrangement uses TRBV5-1 and TRBJ2-7; the match to TRBD2 covers 10 bases. Germline loops: CDR1 SGHRS, CDR2 YFSETQ. The CDR3 extends over 19 amino acids. V gave up 3 bases and J gave up 3 bases; unmatched junction bases: 18. This CDR3 is CASSSRSSGSNPHRYEQYF. DNA of the CDR3: TGCGCCAGCAGCTCCAGATCTAGCGGGAGTAATCCCCATCGCTACGAGCAGTACTTC.

Here the CDR3 DNA reads TGTGCCAGCAGTTACACGGACGGGAATAATCAGCCCCAGCATTTT. Its translation is CASSYTDGNNQPQHF. The chain recombines TRBV28 with TRBJ1-5, with D hard to call. This CDR3 comprises 15 residues. V dropped 4 bases and J dropped 4 bases, with 14 bases sitting between them. Germline V lookup: CDR1 MDHEN, CDR2 SYDVKM. Combining the CDR3 with reference TRBV28 and TRBJ1-5 gives the whole variable domain DVKVTQSSRYLVKRTGEKVFLECVQDMDHENMFWYRQDPGLGLRLIYFSYDVKMKEKGDIPEGYSVSREKKERFSLILESASTNQTSMYLCASSYTDGNNQPQHFGDGTRLSIL.

This sequence joins TRBV6-5 and TRBJ2-7, with 7 bases lining up with TRBD1. V lost 4 bases to trimming and J lost 2 bases; unmatched junction nucleotides: 2. This CDR3 has 13 residues. The germline gives CDR1 MNHEY, CDR2 SVGAGI. CDR3 sequence: CASSWTGTYEQYF. CDR3 coding DNA: TGTGCCAGCAGTTGGACAGGAACCTACGAGCAGTACTTC.

V gene TRBV5-6 combines with J gene TRBJ2-1, with D perhaps TRBD2 (7 bases). Deletions cut 7 bases from V and 4 bases from J, with 18 bases between. Germline CDR1 and CDR2: SGHDT and YYEEEE. The CDR3 length is 15 residues. In DNA, the CDR3 is TGTGCCAGCTTGGGGGCGGGGGTACGGTACAATGAGCAGTTCTTC. It is translated as CASLGAGVRYNEQFF.

The chain is built from TRBV7-2 and TRBJ1-1, with D tentatively TRBD1 (6 bases). This CDR3 has 17 residues. The germline V gene has CDR1 SGHTA and CDR2 FQGNSA. The germline V and J ends were trimmed by 1 base and 1 base, with 16 bases remaining between them. CDR3 in amino acids: CASSLGPPIRGNTEAFF. The CDR3 DNA reads as TGTGCCAGCAGCTTAGGCCCACCCATCAGGGGGAACACTGAAGCTTTCTTT.